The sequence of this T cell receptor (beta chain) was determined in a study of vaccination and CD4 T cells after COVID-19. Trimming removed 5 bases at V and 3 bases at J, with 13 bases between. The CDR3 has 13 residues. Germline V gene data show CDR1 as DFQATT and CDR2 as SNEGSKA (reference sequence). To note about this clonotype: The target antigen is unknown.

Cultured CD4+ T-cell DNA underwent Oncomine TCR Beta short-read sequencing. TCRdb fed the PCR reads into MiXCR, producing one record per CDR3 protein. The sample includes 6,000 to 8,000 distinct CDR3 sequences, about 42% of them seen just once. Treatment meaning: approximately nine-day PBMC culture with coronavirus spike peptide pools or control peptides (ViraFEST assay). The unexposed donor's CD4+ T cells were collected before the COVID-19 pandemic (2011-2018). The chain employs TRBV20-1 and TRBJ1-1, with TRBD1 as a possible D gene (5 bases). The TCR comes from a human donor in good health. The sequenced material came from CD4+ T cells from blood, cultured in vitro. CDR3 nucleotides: TGCAGTGCTTTTGGGACGGTCGACACTGAAGCTTTCTTT. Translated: CSAFGTVDTEAFF.